This TCR beta chain appears in the sequencing data of a study of CD8 T cells in Susac syndrome. Looking at the study overall: Eight or nine of the sequenced Susac syndrome patients were in remission, and more than 5 had active disease. When blood was drawn, the patients with Susac syndrome were therapy-naive, on corticosteroids, or on intravenous immunoglobulin alone.

An input of roughly 0.5 to 1 ug of RNA was subjected to reverse transcription using random hexamers. TCRdb fed the immunoSEQ multiplex PCR reads into MiXCR, producing one record per CDR3 protein. Of approximately 87,000 distinct CDR3 sequences listed, about 96% were seen once; the top ten hold approximately 0.42%. This CDR3 contains 16 residues. In germline, CDR1 is SEHNR, CDR2 FQNEAQ (reference sequence). Trimming took off 2 bases at V and 4 bases at J, with 17 bases between the two ends. The diagnostic criteria were recently defined, and patients with Susac syndrome met them for definite or probable disease.

The chain uses TRBV7-9 and TRBJ1-1; D remains ambiguous. The receptor comes from a human donor with Susac syndrome. Sequenced input: CD8+ T cells from PBMCs. The CDR3 loop reads CASSLSKGLRSTEAFF. CDR3 in DNA: TGTGCCAGCAGCTTAAGTAAGGGCTTGCGGAGCACTGAAGCTTTCTTT.